These 24 T cell receptor beta chains came from one sample sequenced in a study of blood T cell repertoires in COVID-19. The table came from immunoSEQ multiplex PCR; TCRdb's copy has only in-frame clones and leaves some out. The data hold roughly 230,000 clones, with 90% observed a single time. Sequencing input: peripheral blood. The receptor set was obtained from a woman aged 60-75 years with COVID-19, enrolled during active disease.

The chain combines TRBV27 with TRBJ1-2; perhaps TRBD1 as D (5 bases). Trimming took off 3 bases at V and 6 bases at J, with 11 bases between the two ends. CDR1 is MNHEY, CDR2 SMNVEV, per germline (reference sequence). The length of the CDR3 is 13 residues. The CDR3 DNA reads TGTGCCAGCAGTTTTGGGGGGTTCGATGGCTACACCTTC. Translated, it gives CASSFGGFDGYTF.

About this clone itself: An end of the junction does not agree with germline; a read error may underlie this. V gene TRBV5-4 combines with J gene TRBJ2-5, with 9 bases that match TRBD1. The CDR3 sequence is 14 residues long. CDR1 is SGHNT and CDR2 is YYREEE in the germline V gene (reference sequence). The CDR3 DNA is TGTGTCAGCAGCTTGGACAGGGGCTGGGAGACCCAGTACTTC. Its protein product is CVSSLDRGWETQYF.

The chain combines TRBV12-5 with TRBJ1-2; 8 nucleotides agree with TRBD1. CDR1 is LGHNT and CDR2 is FRNRAP in the germline V gene. V trimming: 7 bases; J trimming: 4 bases; junction bases outside the gene matches: 11. The CDR3 is made up of 15 amino acids. The CDR3 DNA reads TGTGCTAGTGACCGAGGACAGGGCTTTAGCTATGGCTACACCTTC. It translates to CASDRGQGFSYGYTF.

This sequence joins TRBV19 and TRBJ2-3; D perhaps matches TRBD1 (5 bases). The CDR3 has 17 residues. V lost 5 bases and J lost 4, with 22 bases in between. In germline, CDR1 is LNHDA, CDR2 SQIVND (reference sequence). CDR3: CASSFTVKGSRSDTQYF. The DNA of the CDR3 is TGTGCCAGTAGTTTTACGGTCAAGGGGTCCAGGTCAGATACGCAGTATTTT.

The rearrangement joins TRBV15 to TRBJ1-5; possibly TRBD1 for D (6 bases). The germline V gene has CDR1 LNHNV and CDR2 YYDKDF (reference sequence). Trimming cost V 0 bases and J 2 bases, with 8 bases left between them. This CDR3 region has 15 residues. The CDR3 coding sequence is TGTGCCACCAGCAGAGAGCGACAGGGCAATCAGCCCCAGCATTTT. Its translation is CATSRERQGNQPQHF.

The chain links TRBV10-1 to TRBJ1-4; TRBD1 might be the D (6 bases). Germline-derived CDR1 and CDR2 are WNHNN and SYGVQD (reference sequence). Trimming removed 5 bases at V and 8 bases at J, with 18 bases between. There are 15 residues in the CDR3. CDR3 in DNA: TGCGCCAGCAGTTTTCACCGGGACAAGAAAGAAAAACTGTTTTTT. Residues: CASSFHRDKKEKLFF.

The chain recombines TRBV5-1 with TRBJ2-2; 10 positions match TRBD2. The CDR3 sequence is 16 residues long. Germline V CDR1 and CDR2: SGHRS, YFSETQ. The ends lost 7 bases at V and 1 base at J; junction bases unmatched: 7. CDR3 loop: CASASLAGGNTGELFF. CDR3 bases: TGCGCCAGCGCCTCGTTAGCGGGGGGGAACACCGGGGAGCTGTTTTTT.

This clone was seen a single time. The rearrangement links TRBV7-3 to TRBJ2-1; D remains ambiguous. Germline CDR1 and CDR2: SGHTA and FQGTGA. V was clipped by 5 bases and J by 5 bases, with 10 bases between them. This CDR3 spans 13 amino acids. CDR3 residues: CASSPRLNNEQFF. CDR3 DNA: TGTGCCAGCAGCCCACGACTTAACAATGAGCAGTTCTTC. The whole variable domain, filled in from reference TRBV7-3 and TRBJ2-1, reads GAGVSQTPSNKVTEKGKYVELRCDPISGHTALYWYRQSLGQGPEFLIYFQGTGAADDSGLPNDRFFAVRPEGSVSTLKIQRTERGDSAVYLCASSPRLNNEQFFGPGTRLTVL.

V and J are TRBV5-6 and TRBJ2-4, with TRBD1 matching 8 bases. V lost 0 bases and J lost 4; bases outside the gene matches: 3. The CDR3 runs 15 residues. Per germline, CDR1 SGHDT and CDR2 YYEEEE. The CDR3 is CASSLANRGKNIQYF. Written as DNA, the CDR3 is TGTGCCAGCAGCTTGGCCAACAGGGGGAAAAACATTCAGTACTTC.

This chain joins TRBV9 and TRBJ2-1, with D possibly being TRBD2 (6 bases). This CDR3 is built from 13 residues. Trimming removed 4 bases at V and 8 bases at J, with 13 bases between. Germline values: CDR1 SGDLS, CDR2 YYNGEE. The CDR3 nucleotides read TGTGCCAGCAGCTCGCGACTAGTCGATGAGCAGTTCTTC. Protein: CASSSRLVDEQFF.

This clone was recorded once. V usage is TRBV7-3 and J usage is TRBJ2-5; the match to TRBD2 covers 9 bases. This CDR3 is built from 16 residues. Germline CDR1 SGHTA, CDR2 FQGTGA. V was pared by 2 bases and J by 4 bases, with 8 bases of the junction left unmatched. The CDR3 spells CASSLGISGGRETQYF. The CDR3 DNA follows: TGTGCCAGCAGCTTAGGGATTAGCGGGGGACGAGAGACCCAGTACTTC.

The gene calls are TRBV5-4 and TRBJ1-4; D remains ambiguous. V was shortened by 0 bases and J by 8 bases, with 11 bases between the two germline ends. The germline V gene has CDR1 SGHNT and CDR2 YYREEE (reference sequence). The CDR3 runs to 14 residues. The CDR3 reads CASSLGTAPEKLFF. The CDR3 DNA sequence: TGTGCCAGCAGCTTGGGAACTGCCCCCGAAAAACTGTTTTTT.

The J gene is TRBJ2-5, the V gene TRBV19; 9 bases are shared with TRBD2. V trimming: 3 bases; J trimming: 5 bases; junction bases outside the gene matches: 7. Germline values: CDR1 LNHDA, CDR2 SQIVND (reference sequence). The CDR3 covers 15 residues. The DNA for the CDR3 is TGTGCCAGTAGTATCGCGGTCGCGGGAGGGGAGACCCAGTACTTC. Its protein product is CASSIAVAGGETQYF.

This clone was found once. The chain combines TRBV4-3 with TRBJ2-3; tentative D call: TRBD1 (5 bases). CDR3 length: 15 amino acids. Germline CDR1 is LGHNA and CDR2 is YSLEER. The germline V and J ends were trimmed by 1 base and 1 base, with 9 bases remaining between them. In DNA, the CDR3 is TGCGCCAGCAGCCAAGTTACAGGAGGCACAGATACGCAGTATTTT. Translated: CASSQVTGGTDTQYF.

The chain has TRBV6-5 and TRBJ1-5; no definite D call. The length of the CDR3 is 12 residues. Deletions cut 8 bases from V and 4 bases from J, with 9 bases between. Looked up from germline, CDR1 is MNHEY and CDR2 is SVGAGI. In nucleotides, the CDR3 is TGTGCCAGCGGCCAGAAGAATCAGCCCCAGCATTTT. It is translated as CASGQKNQPQHF.

This chain uses TRBV19 with TRBJ1-2, with a weak D call TRBD1 (5 bases). CDR3 length: 14 amino acids. Germline V gene sequence: CDR1 LNHDA, CDR2 SQIVND (reference sequence). V lost 4 bases, J lost 13 bases, and 22 bases lay in between. The CDR3 loop is CASSTQTARGKITF. The CDR3, as DNA: TGTGCCAGTAGTACTCAAACAGCTCGGGGGAAAATCACCTTC.

The chain links TRBV7-9 to TRBJ1-3; D might be TRBD1 (5 bases). Trimming took off 5 bases at V and 4 bases at J, with 15 bases between the two ends. The length of the CDR3 is 15 residues. Germline loops: CDR1 SEHNR, CDR2 FQNEAQ (reference sequence). The CDR3 region has the DNA TGTGCCAGCAGCCAAGTCCAGGGCGCGGGAAACACCATATATTTT. Translation gives CASSQVQGAGNTIYF. The full variable domain, with the rest looked up from reference TRBV7-9 and TRBJ1-3, is DTGVSQNPRHKITKRGQNVTFRCDPISEHNRLYWYRQTLGQGPEFLTYFQNEAQLEKSRLLSDRFSAERPKGSFSTLEIQRTEQGDSAMYLCASSQVQGAGNTIYFGEGSWLTVV.

In this sample, this clone turned up once. The CDR3 DNA is TGTGCCAGCAGCCCGCTCGCGGGGGAGATGACCCAAGAGACCCAGTACTTC. Translating gives CASSPLAGEMTQETQYF. The rearrangement uses TRBV5-4 and TRBJ2-5; TRBD2 agrees at 7 bases. The germline V gene has CDR1 SGHNT and CDR2 YYREEE (reference sequence). V lost 4 bases to trimming and J lost 1 base; unmatched junction nucleotides: 13. This CDR3 has 17 residues.

This chain connects TRBV6-2 or TRBV6-3 to TRBJ1-2; 9 bases line up with TRBD1. Germline CDR1 reads MNHEY; CDR2 reads SVGEGT. The CDR3 sequence is 15 residues long. Trimming took 4 bases from V and 4 from J; bases not matched to a gene: 7. The CDR3 nucleotides read TGTGCCAGCAGTTCGACAGGGGGTAATCCCTATGGCTACACCTTC. Protein product: CASSSTGGNPYGYTF.

The rearrangement joins TRBV6-4 to TRBJ2-1; 7 bases fit TRBD2. Trimming took 0 bases from V and 6 from J; bases not matched to a gene: 11. There are 17 residues in the CDR3. Germline loops: CDR1 MRHNA, CDR2 SNTAGT. CDR3 loop: CASSDSQRGVPGNEQFF. The CDR3 DNA reads TGTGCCAGCAGTGACTCTCAACGGGGGGTACCGGGCAATGAGCAGTTCTTC.

The rearrangement uses TRBV24-1 and TRBJ1-6; D might be TRBD1 (6 bases). The CDR3 length is 15 residues. The germline CDR1 and CDR2 sequences are KGHDR and SFDVKD. Trimming cost V 3 bases and J 7 bases, with 12 bases left between them. DNA for the CDR3: TGTGCCACCAGTGATAGAGGGGGTGGAAATTCACCCCTCCACTTT. Its protein is CATSDRGGGNSPLHF.

The chain combines TRBV30 with TRBJ1-2; 7 bases fit TRBD1. This CDR3 contains 13 residues. Unmatched junction bases numbered 8, after V lost 6 bases and J lost 4 bases. CDR1 and CDR2 (germline): GTSNPN, SVGIG (reference sequence). CDR3 DNA sequence: TGTGCCTGCGTCACAGGGGAATTCTATGGCTACACCTTC. Translation: CACVTGEFYGYTF.

CDR3 residues: CATSRVLSGNEQFF. The CDR3 coding sequence is TGTGCCACCAGCAGAGTACTATCGGGCAATGAGCAGTTCTTC. V usage is TRBV15 and J usage is TRBJ2-1; D is undetermined. The germline gives CDR1 LNHNV, CDR2 YYDKDF (reference sequence). The V and J ends lost 1 base and 6 bases respectively, with 10 bases between them. CDR3 length: 14 amino acids.

The chain couples TRBV10-3 to TRBJ2-3, with D uncertain. Per the germline V gene, CDR1 is ENHRY and CDR2 is SYGVKD. The V and J ends lost 3 bases and 0 bases respectively, with 10 bases between them. CDR3 length: 15 residues. In DNA form, the CDR3 reads TGTGCCATCAGTGAACCGTCCGAGAGCACAGATACGCAGTATTTT. Encoded protein: CAISEPSESTDTQYF.